Listed below are T cell receptor beta chains from one sample, sequenced in a study of blood T cell repertoires in COVID-19. Measured with immunoSEQ multiplex PCR; TCRdb has only the in-frame clones, and not every one. Of about 160,000 clones in the sample, around four fifths were seen once. The specimen sequenced was PBMCs or T cells enriched from blood (not recorded which). The receptor source for this set is a woman in her forties or fifties who had recovered from COVID-19. CDR3s include the opening cysteine and the closing phenylalanine or tryptophan. A D gene is named only where the DNA matches it firmly. A row's size may be missing; if present it is once, few, many or a size class.

j_call,clone_size,d_call,v_call,cdr3_nt,cdr3_aa
TRBJ1-1,-,TRBD1,TRBV19,TGTGCCAGTAGTCGTACAGGGGAAACTGAAGCTTTCTTT,CASSRTGETEAFF
TRBJ2-7,once,-,TRBV7-8,TGTGCCAGCAGCCGCAGCTACGAGCAGTACTTC,CASSRSYEQYF
TRBJ1-4,-,-,TRBV11-3,TGTGCCAGCAGCTCGACGACCAGGGTCACTAATGAAAAACTGTTTTTT,CASSSTTRVTNEKLFF
TRBJ2-7,-,TRBD2,TRBV4-2,TGTGCCAGCAGCCAAGTCGGGACTAGCGACTCCTACGAGCAGTACTTC,CASSQVGTSDSYEQYF
TRBJ1-1,-,-,TRBV9,TGTGCCAGCAGCGAAGGGGGATGGCTTACTGAAGCTTTCTTT,CASSEGGWLTEAFF
TRBJ1-1,-,TRBD1,TRBV18,TGTGCCAGCTCAGCCCAGGGGGCGCACACTGAAGCTTTCTTT,CASSAQGAHTEAFF
TRBJ1-6,-,-,TRBV13,TGTGCCAGCAGCTTAGGATTTCACGGGAGCTCCTATAATTCACCCCTCCACTTT,CASSLGFHGSSYNSPLHF
TRBJ2-5,-,TRBD1,TRBV7-2,TGTGCCAGCAGCCTAGGGACAGGGGGGAAGGAGACCCAGTACTTC,CASSLGTGGKETQYF
TRBJ1-3,-,-,TRBV6-5,TGTGCCAGCCAGGGTACTGGAAACACCATATATTTT,CASQGTGNTIYF
TRBJ2-7,-,TRBD1,TRBV10-3,TGTGCCACCGTACCGGGACAGAGCTACGAGCAGTACTTC,CATVPGQSYEQYF
TRBJ2-1,-,-,TRBV20-1,TGCAGTGCTAGTAGTTCGAACAGGATCAATGAGCAGTTCTTC,CSASSSNRINEQFF
TRBJ2-7,-,TRBD2,TRBV19,TGTGCCACCATGCCGGGACTAGCGGGAGGCGAGCAGTACTTC,CATMPGLAGGEQYF
TRBJ2-3,-,-,TRBV5-4,TGTGCCAGCAGCTTGGCTTTCGGGGTAGCGAAAGATACGCAGTATTTT,CASSLAFGVAKDTQYF
TRBJ2-4,-,TRBD1,TRBV2,TGTGCCAGCAGTGTGCGACAGGGGATCAAAAACATTCAGTACTTC,CASSVRQGIKNIQYF
TRBJ2-3,-,-,TRBV9,TGTGCCAGCAGCGTAGTGGACAGAGCCACAGATACGCAGTATTTT,CASSVVDRATDTQYF
TRBJ1-1,-,TRBD1,TRBV18,TGTGCCAGCTCACCGGGACAGGGGGCGATGAACACTGAAGCTTTCTTT,CASSPGQGAMNTEAFF
TRBJ2-7,-,-,TRBV9,TGTGCCAGCAGCCCATCATCCCGGGGAGACTACGAGCAGTACTTC,CASSPSSRGDYEQYF